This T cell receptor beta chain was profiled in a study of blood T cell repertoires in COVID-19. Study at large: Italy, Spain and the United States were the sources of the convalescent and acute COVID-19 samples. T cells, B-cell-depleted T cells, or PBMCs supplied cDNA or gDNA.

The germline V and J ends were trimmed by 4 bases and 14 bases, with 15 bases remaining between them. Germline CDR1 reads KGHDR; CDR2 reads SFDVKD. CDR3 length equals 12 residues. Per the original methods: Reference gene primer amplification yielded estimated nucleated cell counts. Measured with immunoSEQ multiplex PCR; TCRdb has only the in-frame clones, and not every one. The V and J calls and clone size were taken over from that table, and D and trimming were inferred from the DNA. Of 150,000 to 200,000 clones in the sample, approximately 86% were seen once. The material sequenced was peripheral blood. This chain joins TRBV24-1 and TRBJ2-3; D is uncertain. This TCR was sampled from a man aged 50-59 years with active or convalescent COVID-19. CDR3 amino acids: CATSEAGDKSYF. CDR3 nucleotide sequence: TGTGCCACCAGTGAGGCTGGCGACAAGTCGTATTTT.